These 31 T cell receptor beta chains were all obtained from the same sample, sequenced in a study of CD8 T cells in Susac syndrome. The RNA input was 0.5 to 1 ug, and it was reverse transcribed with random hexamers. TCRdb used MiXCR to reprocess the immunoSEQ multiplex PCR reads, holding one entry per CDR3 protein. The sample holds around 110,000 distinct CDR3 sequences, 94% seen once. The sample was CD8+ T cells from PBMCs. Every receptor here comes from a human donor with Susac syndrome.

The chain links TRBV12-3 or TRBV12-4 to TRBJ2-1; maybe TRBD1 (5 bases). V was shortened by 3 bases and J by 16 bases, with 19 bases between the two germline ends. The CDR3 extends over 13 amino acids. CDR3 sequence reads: CASSLKDIGSGFF. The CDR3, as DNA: TGTGCCAGCAGTTTGAAGGACATAGGATCCGGATTCTTC.

The CDR3: CASSLNTNSPLHF. The CDR3 DNA reads as TGTGCCAGCAGTCTAAACACGAATTCACCCCTCCACTTT. The rearrangement uses TRBV27 and TRBJ1-6, with no clear D. With 5 bases removed from V and 7 bases from J, the gap between germline ends came to 9 bases. This CDR3 region has 13 residues. The germline gives CDR1 MNHEY, CDR2 SMNVEV (reference sequence).

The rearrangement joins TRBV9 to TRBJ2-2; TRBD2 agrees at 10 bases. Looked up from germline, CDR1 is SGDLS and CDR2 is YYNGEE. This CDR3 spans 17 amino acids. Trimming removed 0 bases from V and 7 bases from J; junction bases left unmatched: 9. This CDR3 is CASSVGGSGGPFGELFF. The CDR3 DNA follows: TGTGCCAGCAGCGTAGGCGGTAGCGGGGGGCCCTTCGGGGAGCTGTTTTTT.

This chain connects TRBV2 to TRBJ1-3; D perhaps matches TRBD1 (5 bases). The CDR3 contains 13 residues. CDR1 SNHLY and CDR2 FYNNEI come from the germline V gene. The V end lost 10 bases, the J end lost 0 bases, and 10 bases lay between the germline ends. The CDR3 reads CATTGVSGNTIYF. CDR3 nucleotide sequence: TGTGCCACCACAGGCGTCTCTGGAAACACCATATATTTT.

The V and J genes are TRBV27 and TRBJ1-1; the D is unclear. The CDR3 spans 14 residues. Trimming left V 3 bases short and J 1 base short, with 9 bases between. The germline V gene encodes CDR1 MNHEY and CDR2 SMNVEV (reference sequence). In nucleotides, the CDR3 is TGTGCCAGCAGTTTGCGGGATAAGAACACTGAAGCTTTCTTT. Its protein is CASSLRDKNTEAFF.

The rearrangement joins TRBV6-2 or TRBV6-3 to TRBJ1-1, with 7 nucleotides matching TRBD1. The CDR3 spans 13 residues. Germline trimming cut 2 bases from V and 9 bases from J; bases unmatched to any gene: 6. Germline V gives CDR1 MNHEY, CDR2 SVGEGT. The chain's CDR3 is CASSYLGTEKAFF. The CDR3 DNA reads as TGTGCCAGCAGTTACCTTGGGACAGAGAAAGCTTTCTTT.

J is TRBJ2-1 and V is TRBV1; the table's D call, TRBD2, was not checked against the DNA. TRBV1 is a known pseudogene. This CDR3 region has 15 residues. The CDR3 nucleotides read TGCACCAGCAGCCAAGCTAGCGGGGGGGCGGGTGAGCAGTTCTTC. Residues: CTSSQASGGAGEQFF.

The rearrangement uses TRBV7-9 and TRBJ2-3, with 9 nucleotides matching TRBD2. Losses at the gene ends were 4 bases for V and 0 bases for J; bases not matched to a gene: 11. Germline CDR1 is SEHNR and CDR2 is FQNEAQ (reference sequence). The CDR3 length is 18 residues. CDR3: CASSSPRAGGPSTDTQYF. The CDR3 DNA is TGTGCCAGCAGCTCCCCCCGCGCGGGGGGGCCTAGCACAGATACGCAGTATTTT.

The CDR3 loop reads CSAVGERGLETQYF. Written as DNA, the CDR3 is TGCAGTGCTGTGGGGGAGCGGGGGTTAGAGACCCAGTACTTC. This rearrangement joins TRBV20-1 to TRBJ2-5; 8 nucleotides align to TRBD2. The CDR3 length is 14 residues. Germline CDR1 DFQATT, CDR2 SNEGSKA (reference sequence). J was trimmed by 4 bases and V by 5 bases; bases with no gene match: 9.

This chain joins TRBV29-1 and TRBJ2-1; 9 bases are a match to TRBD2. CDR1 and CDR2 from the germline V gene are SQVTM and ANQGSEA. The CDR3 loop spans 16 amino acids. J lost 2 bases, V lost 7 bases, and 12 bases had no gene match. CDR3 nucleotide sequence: TGCAGCGCTGAGGGGGCTAGCGGGGTTGCCTACAATGAGCAGTTCTTC. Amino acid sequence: CSAEGASGVAYNEQFF.

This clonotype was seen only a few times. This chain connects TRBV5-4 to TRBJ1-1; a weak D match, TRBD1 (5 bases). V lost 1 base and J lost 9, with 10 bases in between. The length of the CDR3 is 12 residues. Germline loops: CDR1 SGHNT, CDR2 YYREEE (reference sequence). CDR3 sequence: CASSLMGVQAFF. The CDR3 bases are TGTGCCAGCAGCTTGATGGGGGTTCAAGCTTTCTTT.

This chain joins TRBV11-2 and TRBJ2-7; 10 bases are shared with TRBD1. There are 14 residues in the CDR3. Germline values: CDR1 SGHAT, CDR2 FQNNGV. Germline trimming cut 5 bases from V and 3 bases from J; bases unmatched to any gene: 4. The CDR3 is CASSHGTGDYEQYF. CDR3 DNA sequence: TGTGCCAGCAGCCACGGGACAGGGGACTACGAGCAGTACTTC.

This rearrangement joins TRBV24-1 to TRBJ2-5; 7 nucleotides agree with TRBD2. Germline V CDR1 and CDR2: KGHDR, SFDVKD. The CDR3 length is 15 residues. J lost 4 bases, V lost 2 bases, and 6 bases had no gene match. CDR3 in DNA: TGTGCCACCAGTGATTCCCGCTGGGGGGGAGAGACCCAGTACTTC. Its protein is CATSDSRWGGETQYF.

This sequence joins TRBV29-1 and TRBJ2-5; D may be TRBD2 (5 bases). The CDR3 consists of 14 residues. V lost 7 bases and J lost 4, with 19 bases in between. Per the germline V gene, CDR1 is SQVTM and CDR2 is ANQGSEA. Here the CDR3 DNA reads TGCAGCGCTGCACGACTGGTCGAGGGAGAGACCCAGTACTTC. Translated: CSAARLVEGETQYF.

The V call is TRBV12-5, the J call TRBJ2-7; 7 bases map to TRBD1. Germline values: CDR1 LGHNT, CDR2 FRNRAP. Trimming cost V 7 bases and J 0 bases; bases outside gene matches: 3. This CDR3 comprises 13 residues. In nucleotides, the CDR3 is TGTGCTAGTGCCCGGACAGGCTCCTACGAGCAGTACTTC. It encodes CASARTGSYEQYF. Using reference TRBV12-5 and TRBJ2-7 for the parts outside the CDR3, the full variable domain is DARVTQTPRHKVTEMGQEVTMRCQPILGHNTVFWYRQTMMQGLELLAYFRNRAPLDDSGMPKDRFSAEMPDATLATLKIQPSEPRDSAVYFCASARTGSYEQYFGPGTRLTVT.

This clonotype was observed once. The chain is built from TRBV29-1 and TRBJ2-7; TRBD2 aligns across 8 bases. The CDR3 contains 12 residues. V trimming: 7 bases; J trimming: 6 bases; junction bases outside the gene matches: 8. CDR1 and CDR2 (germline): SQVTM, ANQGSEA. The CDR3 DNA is TGCAGCGCCGGGAGGGGTGGTAGCGAGCAGTACTTC. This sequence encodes CSAGRGGSEQYF.

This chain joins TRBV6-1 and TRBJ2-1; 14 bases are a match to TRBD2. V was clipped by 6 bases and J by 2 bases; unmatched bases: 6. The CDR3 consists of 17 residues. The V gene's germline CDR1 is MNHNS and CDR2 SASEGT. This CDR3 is CASSRLTSGGAYNEQFF. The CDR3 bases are TGTGCCAGCAGCCGCTTGACTAGCGGGGGGGCCTACAATGAGCAGTTCTTC.

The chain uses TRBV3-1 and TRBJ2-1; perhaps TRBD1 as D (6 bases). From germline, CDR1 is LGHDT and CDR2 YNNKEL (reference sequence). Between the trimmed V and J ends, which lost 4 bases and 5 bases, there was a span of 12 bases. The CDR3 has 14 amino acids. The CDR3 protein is CASSPGDMHNEQFF. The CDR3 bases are TGTGCCAGCAGCCCTGGGGACATGCACAATGAGCAGTTCTTC.

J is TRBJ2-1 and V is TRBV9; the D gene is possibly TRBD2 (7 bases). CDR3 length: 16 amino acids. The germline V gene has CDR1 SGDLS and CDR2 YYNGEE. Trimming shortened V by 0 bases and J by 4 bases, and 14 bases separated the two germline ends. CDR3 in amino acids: CASSVEGGAPYNEQFF. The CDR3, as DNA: TGTGCCAGCAGCGTAGAGGGGGGGGCTCCATACAATGAGCAGTTCTTC.

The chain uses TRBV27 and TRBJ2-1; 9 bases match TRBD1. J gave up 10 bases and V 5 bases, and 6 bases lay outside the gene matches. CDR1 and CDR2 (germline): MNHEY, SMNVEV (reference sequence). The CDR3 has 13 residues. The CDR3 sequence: CASSQDRGWEQFF. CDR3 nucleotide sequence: TGTGCCAGCAGTCAGGACAGGGGCTGGGAGCAGTTCTTC.

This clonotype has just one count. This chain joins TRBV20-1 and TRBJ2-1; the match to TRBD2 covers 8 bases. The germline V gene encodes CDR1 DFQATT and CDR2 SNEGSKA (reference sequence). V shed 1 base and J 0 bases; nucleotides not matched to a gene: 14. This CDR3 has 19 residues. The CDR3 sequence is CSARALAGSGGSSYNEQFF. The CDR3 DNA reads TGCAGTGCTAGAGCATTAGCGGGGAGCGGAGGAAGCTCCTACAATGAGCAGTTCTTC.

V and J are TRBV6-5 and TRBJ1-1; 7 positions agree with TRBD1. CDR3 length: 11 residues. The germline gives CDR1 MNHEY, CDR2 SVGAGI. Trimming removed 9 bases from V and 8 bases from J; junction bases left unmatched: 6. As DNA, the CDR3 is TGTGCCAGTGAACAGGGGAAAGAAGCTTTCTTT. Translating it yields CASEQGKEAFF.

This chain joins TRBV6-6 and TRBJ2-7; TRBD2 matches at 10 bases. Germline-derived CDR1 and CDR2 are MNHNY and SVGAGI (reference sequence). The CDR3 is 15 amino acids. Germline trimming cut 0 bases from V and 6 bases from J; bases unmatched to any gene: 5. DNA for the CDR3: TGTGCCAGCAGTTACTCGGGGACTAGCGTAATCGAGCAGTACTTC. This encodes CASSYSGTSVIEQYF.

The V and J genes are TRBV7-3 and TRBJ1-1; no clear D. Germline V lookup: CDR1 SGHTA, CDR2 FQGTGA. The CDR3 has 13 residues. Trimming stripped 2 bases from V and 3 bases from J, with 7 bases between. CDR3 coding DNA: TGTGCCAGCAGCTTATTCGGTGACACTGAAGCTTTCTTT. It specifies CASSLFGDTEAFF.

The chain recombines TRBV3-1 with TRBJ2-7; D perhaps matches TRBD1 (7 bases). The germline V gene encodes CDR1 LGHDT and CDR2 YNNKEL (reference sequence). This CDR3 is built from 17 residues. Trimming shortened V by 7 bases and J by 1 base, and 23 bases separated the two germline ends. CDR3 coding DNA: TGTGCCAGCACCCCTAGCCTCACGACAGGGAGGTCCTACGAGCAGTACTTC. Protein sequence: CASTPSLTTGRSYEQYF.

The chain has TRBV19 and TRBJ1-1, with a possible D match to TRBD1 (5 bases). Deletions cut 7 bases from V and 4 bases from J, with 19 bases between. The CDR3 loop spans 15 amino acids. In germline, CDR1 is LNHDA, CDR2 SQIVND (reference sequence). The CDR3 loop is CASTIPQGGGTEAFF. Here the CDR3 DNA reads TGTGCCAGTACCATTCCCCAGGGAGGTGGCACTGAAGCTTTCTTT. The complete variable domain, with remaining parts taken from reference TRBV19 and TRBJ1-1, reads DGGITQSPKYLFRKEGQNVTLSCEQNLNHDAMYWYRQDPGQGLRLIYYSQIVNDFQKGDIAEGYSVSREKKESFPLTVTSAQKNPTAFYLCASTIPQGGGTEAFFGQGTRLTVV.

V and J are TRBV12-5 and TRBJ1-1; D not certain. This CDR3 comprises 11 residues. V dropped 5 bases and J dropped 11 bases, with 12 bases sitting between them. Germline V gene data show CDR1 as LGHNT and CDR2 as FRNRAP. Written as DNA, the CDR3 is TGTGCTAGTGGTCTCCCAGGTCTCGCTTTCTTT. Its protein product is CASGLPGLAFF.

CDR3 DNA: TGCGCCAGCAGCCGGACAGAGAACACCGGGGAGCTGTTTTTT. This gives the protein CASSRTENTGELFF. The chain couples TRBV4-1 to TRBJ2-2; D may be TRBD1 (6 bases). The V end lost 4 bases, the J end lost 1 base, and 7 bases lay between the germline ends. Germline assignment: CDR1 MGHRA and CDR2 YSYEKL. The CDR3 extends over 14 amino acids.

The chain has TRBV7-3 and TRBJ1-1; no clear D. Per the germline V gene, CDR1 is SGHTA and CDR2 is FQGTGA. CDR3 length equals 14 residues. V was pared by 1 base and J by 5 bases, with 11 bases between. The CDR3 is CASSLSSAGTEAFF. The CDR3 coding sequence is TGTGCCAGCAGCTTAAGCTCGGCAGGAACTGAAGCTTTCTTT.

CDR3 sequence (DNA): TGTGCCAGCAGCGTAGCCAGCGGGGGGGCCACAGATACGCAGTATTTT. It encodes CASSVASGGATDTQYF. This chain joins TRBV9 and TRBJ2-3, with 10 bases matching TRBD2. This CDR3 has 16 residues. Germline trimming cut 0 bases from V and 2 bases from J; bases unmatched to any gene: 3. CDR1 is SGDLS and CDR2 is YYNGEE in the germline V gene.

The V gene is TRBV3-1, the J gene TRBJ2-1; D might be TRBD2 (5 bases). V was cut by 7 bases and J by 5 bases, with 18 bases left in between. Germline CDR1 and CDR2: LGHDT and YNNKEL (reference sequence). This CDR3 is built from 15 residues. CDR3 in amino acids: CASTHVVSGHNEQFF. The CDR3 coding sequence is TGTGCCAGCACCCACGTTGTAAGCGGCCACAATGAGCAGTTCTTC.